This is a list of T cell receptor beta chains from one sample in a study of shared T cell receptors in the human thymus. This table comes from immunoSEQ multiplex PCR, and its TCRdb copy is limited to in-frame clones, with some not included. Of 650,000 to 950,000 clones in the sample, 70% to 90% were seen once. These data are also associated with another study on human thymus T cells.

Source material: thymocytes. The source of these receptors is a girl under two years old with a congenital heart defect. The CDR3 runs from the conserved cysteine through the conserved F or W. A D gene is named only where the DNA matches it firmly. Size values are once, few and many counts, or a class for expanded clones, and some rows have none.

clone_size: NA
j_call: TRBJ2-1
d_call: NA
v_call: TRBV10-1
cdr3_nt: TGCGCCAGCAGTCTCGGGGAGCCCAATGAGCAGTTCTTC
cdr3_aa: CASSLGEPNEQFF

clone_size: NA
j_call: TRBJ1-3
d_call: NA
v_call: TRBV4-1
cdr3_nt: TGCGCCAGCAGCCCCTTGGGGGCCAAAGGAAACACCATATATTTT
cdr3_aa: CASSPLGAKGNTIYF

clone_size: NA
j_call: TRBJ2-3
d_call: NA
v_call: TRBV28
cdr3_nt: TGTGCCAGCAGTTTAGGCCAAGATACGCAGTATTTT
cdr3_aa: CASSLGQDTQYF

clone_size: NA
j_call: TRBJ1-6
d_call: TRBD1
v_call: TRBV9
cdr3_nt: TGTGCCAGCAGCCCTCGGGACAGGCCAAGCTCCTATAATTCACCCCTCCACTTT
cdr3_aa: CASSPRDRPSSYNSPLHF

clone_size: NA
j_call: TRBJ1-2
d_call: TRBD1
v_call: TRBV6-1
cdr3_nt: TGTGCCAGCGGAGCGGCGACAGGGGGATATGGCTACACCTTC
cdr3_aa: CASGAATGGYGYTF

clone_size: NA
j_call: TRBJ2-5
d_call: TRBD1
v_call: TRBV27
cdr3_nt: TGTGCCAGCAGTTTTGGGGAAAACTCGACAGGGTCGTACCAAGAGACCCAGTACTTC
cdr3_aa: CASSFGENSTGSYQETQYF

clone_size: once
j_call: TRBJ2-1
d_call: NA
v_call: TRBV19
cdr3_nt: TGTGCCAGTAGTAATTTTAGGAGGACCCACTCCTACAATGAGCAGTTCTTC
cdr3_aa: CASSNFRRTHSYNEQFF

clone_size: once
j_call: TRBJ2-1
d_call: TRBD2
v_call: TRBV28
cdr3_nt: TGTGCCAGCAGTTGCGCCCTTCAGGGAGGGTCCTACAATGAGCAGTTCTTC
cdr3_aa: CASSCALQGGSYNEQFF

clone_size: NA
j_call: TRBJ1-1
d_call: NA
v_call: TRBV14
cdr3_nt: TGTGCCAGCAGCCAAGACCCTCCCGGGGTGCCGGTAATAGGGAACACTGAAGCTTTCTTT
cdr3_aa: CASSQDPPGVPVIGNTEAFF

clone_size: NA
j_call: TRBJ2-7
d_call: TRBD1
v_call: TRBV6-6
cdr3_nt: TGTGCCAGCAGCCCCAGGACAGGTCCCTACGAGCAGTACTTC
cdr3_aa: CASSPRTGPYEQYF

clone_size: NA
j_call: TRBJ1-6
d_call: NA
v_call: TRBV27
cdr3_nt: TGTGCCAGCAGTTTTTTGCGGGGGGGTGGTTCACCCCTCCACTTT
cdr3_aa: CASSFLRGGGSPLHF

clone_size: NA
j_call: TRBJ2-7
d_call: TRBD1
v_call: TRBV6-1
cdr3_nt: TGTGCCAGCAGTGAAGCCCGACGCTTCACAGGGGACTACGAGCAGTACTTC
cdr3_aa: CASSEARRFTGDYEQYF

clone_size: NA
j_call: TRBJ2-7
d_call: TRBD2
v_call: TRBV28
cdr3_nt: TGTGCCAGCAGTTTCAGGGCTAGCGGGGGCCTTTCCTACGAGCAGTACTTC
cdr3_aa: CASSFRASGGLSYEQYF

clone_size: once
j_call: TRBJ1-2
d_call: NA
v_call: TRBV27
cdr3_nt: TGTGCCAGCAGTTTATCGGGGGCGGGTAGGGGAAATGGCTACACCTTC
cdr3_aa: CASSLSGAGRGNGYTF

clone_size: NA
j_call: TRBJ2-1
d_call: TRBD2
v_call: TRBV5-4
cdr3_nt: TGTGCCAGCAGCTTGGGGGTACTAGCGGGGAATTACAATGAGCAGTTCTTC
cdr3_aa: CASSLGVLAGNYNEQFF

clone_size: NA
j_call: TRBJ1-4
d_call: NA
v_call: TRBV19
cdr3_nt: TGTGCCAGTCAGAGGAGAGTGGCGACTAATGAAAAACTGTTTTTT
cdr3_aa: CASQRRVATNEKLFF

clone_size: NA
j_call: TRBJ2-7
d_call: NA
v_call: TRBV12-5
cdr3_nt: TGTGCTAGTGGTTTTGAGGACTACGAGCAGTACTTC
cdr3_aa: CASGFEDYEQYF

clone_size: once
j_call: TRBJ1-2
d_call: TRBD1
v_call: TRBV30
cdr3_nt: TGTGCCTGGAGTGTAAAGGGACAGATCTATGGCTACACCTTC
cdr3_aa: CAWSVKGQIYGYTF